One and the same sample provided the 12 T cell receptor beta chains below, sequenced in a study of cytomegalovirus exposure and HLA in healthy donors. It was with 60 Vbeta and 13 Jbeta primers that the PCR ran. This table comes from immunoSEQ multiplex PCR, and its TCRdb copy is limited to in-frame clones, with some not included. The sample lists 65,000 to 90,000 clones; 76% were seen once. The specimen sequenced was PBMCs. The receptors shown here come from a man aged 35-49 years in good health and CMV-seronegative.

The chain uses TRBV7-9 and TRBJ2-7; no reliable D call. The CDR3 covers 16 residues. Germline CDR1 and CDR2: SEHNR and FQNEAQ (reference sequence). V shed 1 base and J shed 4 bases, with 17 bases lying between them. The CDR3 region is CASSLVQNPSYYEQYF. The CDR3 DNA sequence: TGTGCCAGCAGCTTAGTACAGAACCCGTCCTATTACGAGCAGTACTTC.

The chain recombines TRBV28 with TRBJ1-2; D is perhaps TRBD1 (6 bases). Germline values: CDR1 MDHEN, CDR2 SYDVKM. V shed 6 bases and J shed 8 bases, with 16 bases lying between them. This CDR3 is built from 13 residues. The CDR3 coding sequence is TGTGCCAGCAGGCCTGGGACACCCGGAGGCTACACCTTC. It specifies CASRPGTPGGYTF.

Only a few counts were recorded for this clone. The chain uses TRBV29-1 and TRBJ2-5; the match to TRBD1 covers 8 bases. Judging by the DNA end, TRBJ2-7 fits better; the J call may be wrong. The germline V gene has CDR1 SQVTM and CDR2 ANQGSEA. The CDR3 contains 14 residues. Here the CDR3 reads CSVGGGQGWYEQYF. The CDR3 DNA follows: TGCAGCGTTGGTGGCGGACAGGGTTGGTACGAGCAGTACTTC.

The V call is TRBV28, the J call TRBJ1-2; 9 nucleotides match TRBD1. Germline V gene data show CDR1 as MDHEN and CDR2 as SYDVKM. With V trimmed by 5 bases and J by 8 bases, 3 bases remained unmatched. The CDR3 runs 12 residues. CDR3 region: CASSPTGGGYTF. DNA of the CDR3: TGTGCCAGCAGTCCGACAGGGGGGGGCTACACCTTC.

The chain links TRBV7-3 to TRBJ1-6; tentative D call: TRBD1 (6 bases). This CDR3 comprises 14 residues. Germline V gene lookup returns CDR1 SGHTA and CDR2 FQGTGA. Deletions cut 5 bases from V and 6 bases from J, with 11 bases between. CDR3 amino acids: CASSQQGPNSPLHF. DNA of the CDR3: TGTGCCAGCAGCCAACAGGGTCCTAATTCACCCCTCCACTTT. The variable domain in full, completed from reference TRBV7-3 and TRBJ1-6, reads GAGVSQTPSNKVTEKGKYVELRCDPISGHTALYWYRQSLGQGPEFLIYFQGTGAADDSGLPNDRFFAVRPEGSVSTLKIQRTERGDSAVYLCASSQQGPNSPLHFGNGTRLTVT.

The chain uses TRBV15 and TRBJ2-1; perhaps TRBD1 as D (6 bases). Germline assignment: CDR1 LNHNV and CDR2 YYDKDF (reference sequence). This CDR3 is built from 16 residues. V lost 3 bases, J lost 3 bases, and 15 bases lay in between. The CDR3 region has the DNA TGTGCCACCAGCAGCGCTCAGGGGCCGAACTACAATGAGCAGTTCTTC. This encodes CATSSAQGPNYNEQFF.

This clone appeared a single time. The rearrangement links TRBV18 to TRBJ1-1; perhaps TRBD1 as D (6 bases). CDR1 and CDR2 from the germline V gene are KGHSH and LQKENI. Trimming left V 2 bases short and J 11 bases short, with 15 bases between. The CDR3 contains 13 residues. The CDR3 DNA sequence: TGTGCCAGCTCACCAATGGGTTCGCAGGGGGCTTTCTTT. It codes for CASSPMGSQGAFF.

The rearrangement joins TRBV5-1 to TRBJ2-6, with 8 bases lining up with TRBD2. V trimming: 1 base; J trimming: 0 bases; junction bases outside the gene matches: 12. The germline CDR1 and CDR2 sequences are SGHRS and YFSETQ. The CDR3 loop spans 20 amino acids. CDR3 sequence reads: CASSLLSPAGAFSGANVLTF. The DNA for the CDR3 is TGCGCCAGCAGCTTGTTGTCGCCAGCGGGGGCCTTCTCTGGGGCCAACGTCCTGACTTTC.

This chain joins TRBV28 and TRBJ1-6; no reliable D call. The CDR3 loop spans 15 amino acids. CDR1 and CDR2 from the germline V gene are MDHEN and SYDVKM. Trimming left V 4 bases short and J 10 bases short, with 17 bases between. The DNA of the CDR3 is TGTGCCAGCAGTTCCTCCCGGGTCTTTACCTCACCCCTCCACTTT. Translation gives CASSSSRVFTSPLHF.

V is TRBV2 and J is TRBJ1-1; TRBD1 is a possible D gene (5 bases). From germline, CDR1 is SNHLY and CDR2 FYNNEI. The CDR3 has 11 residues. Trimming took 3 bases from V and 8 from J, leaving 7 bases between them. CDR3 in DNA: TGTGCCAGCAGTGATTGGACAGAAGCTTTCTTT. Translation gives CASSDWTEAFF.

The count of this clone is one. The V gene is TRBV9, the J gene TRBJ1-1; D not resolved. This CDR3 contains 15 residues. Germline lookup yields CDR1 SGDLS and CDR2 YYNGEE. V lost 3 bases to trimming and J lost 0 bases, with 12 bases between them. The CDR3 DNA reads TGTGCCAGCAGCGCGGGAAACCCTTTGAACACTGAAGCTTTCTTT. This translates into CASSAGNPLNTEAFF.

The gene calls are TRBV28 and TRBJ1-1; unclear D gene. Germline V CDR1 and CDR2: MDHEN, SYDVKM. The CDR3 covers 10 residues. The CDR3 nucleotides read TGTGCTGTAGATGGGCATGAAGCTTTCTTT. Protein sequence: CAVDGHEAFF.